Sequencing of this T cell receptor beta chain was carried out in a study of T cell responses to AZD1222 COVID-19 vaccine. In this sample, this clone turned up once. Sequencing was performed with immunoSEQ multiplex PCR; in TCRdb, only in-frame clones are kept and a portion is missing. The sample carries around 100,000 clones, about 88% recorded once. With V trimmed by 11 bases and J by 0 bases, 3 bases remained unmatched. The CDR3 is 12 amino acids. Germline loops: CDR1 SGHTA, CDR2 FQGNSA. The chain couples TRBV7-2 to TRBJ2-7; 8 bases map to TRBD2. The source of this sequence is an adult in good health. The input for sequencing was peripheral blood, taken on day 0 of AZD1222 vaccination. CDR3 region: CACGGFSYEQYF. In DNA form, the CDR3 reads TGTGCCTGCGGGGGGTTCTCCTACGAGCAGTACTTC.